Shown below are 3 T cell receptor beta chains from a single sample sequenced in a study of blood T cells in healthy people across ages. With a J-beta primer mix and a sample-barcoded 5' primer, a second PCR ran about 7 to 12 cycles. TCRdb redid the calling of the 5' RACE reads with MiXCR, one entry per CDR3 protein. The sample holds 1.5 million to 2 million distinct CDR3 sequences; more than 35% are singletons and the top ten take approximately 22%. The sequencing input was blood. These receptors all stem from a human donor in good health.

The chain employs TRBV20-1 and TRBJ2-5; D not certain. Looked up from germline, CDR1 is DFQATT and CDR2 is SNEGSKA (reference sequence). The ends were cut back, 0 bases at V and 0 bases at J, with 8 bases in the middle. The CDR3 sequence is 14 residues long. The CDR3 sequence: CSAREGTYQETQYF. The DNA of the CDR3 is TGCAGTGCTAGAGAGGGCACGTACCAAGAGACCCAGTACTTC.

This clonotype is a singleton in its sample. This rearrangement joins TRBV27 to TRBJ2-1; tentative D call: TRBD2 (5 bases). Per germline, CDR1 MNHEY and CDR2 SMNVEV (reference sequence). V lost 10 bases, J lost 10 bases, and 20 bases lay in between. The length of the CDR3 is 13 residues. The CDR3: CATKLSGETEQFF. The CDR3 nucleotides are TGTGCCACCAAACTATCCGGGGAAACCGAGCAGTTCTTC.

The genes are TRBV28 and TRBJ2-5, with 10 positions matching TRBD1. Germline CDR1 reads MDHEN; CDR2 reads SYDVKM. The V segment lost 3 bases and the J segment 3 bases; nucleotides outside the gene matches: 4. The CDR3 consists of 15 residues. This chain's CDR3 is CASSFRQGAKETQYF. As DNA, the CDR3 is TGTGCCAGCAGTTTCCGACAGGGGGCTAAAGAGACCCAGTACTTC.